These T cell receptor beta chains were read from a single sample in a study of blood T cell repertoires in COVID-19. TCRdb's copy holds only in-frame clones and misses some; the assay was immunoSEQ multiplex PCR. This table has 200,000 to 300,000 clones, about 91% appearing once. Input material: PBMCs or T cells enriched from blood (not recorded which). The receptor source for this set is a woman between 40 and 50 years old with acute COVID-19. Each CDR3 is given with its conserved first and last residue. The order of the fields is CDR3 DNA, CDR3 protein, clone size, J gene, D gene, V gene. D genes are given only for firm matches. The size entry is marked missing in some rows and otherwise reads once, few, many or a size class.

TGTGCCAGCATCCCGGGGGGGGGACAGGGCTACGAGCAGTACTTC	CASIPGGGQGYEQYF	.	TRBJ2-7	.	TRBV28
TGTGCCAGCAGCAATATTCGGGGGGATACGCAGTATTTT	CASSNIRGDTQYF	.	TRBJ2-3	.	TRBV7-3
TGCGCCAGCAGCCTAGGACAGGGTTCCACTGAAGCTTTCTTT	CASSLGQGSTEAFF	.	TRBJ1-1	TRBD1	TRBV5-1
TGTGCCAGCAGCGCAACTAGCGGGAGTTACAATGAGCAGTTCTTC	CASSATSGSYNEQFF	.	TRBJ2-1	TRBD2	TRBV9
TGTGCCAGCAGCCCCAGCGGGAATCAGCCCCAGCATTTT	CASSPSGNQPQHF	.	TRBJ1-5	.	TRBV11-2
TGTGCCAGCAGCTTAGATGGGCGGGAACGCACAGATACGCAGTATTTT	CASSLDGRERTDTQYF	.	TRBJ2-3	.	TRBV5-4
TGCGCCAGCAGCCAAGGGACAGGGTGGGAAAAACTGTTTTTT	CASSQGTGWEKLFF	.	TRBJ1-4	TRBD1	TRBV4-3
TGTGCCAGCAGCTTAGCGTATGATTACTATAGCAATCAGCCCCAGCATTTT	CASSLAYDYYSNQPQHF	.	TRBJ1-5	.	TRBV7-9
TGTGCCAGTAGTAGACAGGGGGGGATTGAGCAGTTCTTC	CASSRQGGIEQFF	.	TRBJ2-1	TRBD1	TRBV19
TGCAGGGCGCGGGGGAACAATGAGCAGTTCTTC	CRARGNNEQFF	.	TRBJ2-1	TRBD2	TRBV20-1
TGTGCCAGCAGTACTAGCGGACTAACCTACGAGCAGTACTTC	CASSTSGLTYEQYF	.	TRBJ2-7	TRBD2	TRBV6-5
TGCGCCAGCAGCCAAGTCCTTGGCAGCGGGGTTAGGGAGCAGTACTTC	CASSQVLGSGVREQYF	once	TRBJ2-7	TRBD2	TRBV4-1
TGTGCCAGCAGTTTATTCAGGGGGAGGTACAATGAGCAGTTCTTC	CASSLFRGRYNEQFF	.	TRBJ2-1	.	TRBV27
TGTGCCAGCAGCGTCGTGGCTAGCGGCGGGGGGCGAGAGACCCAGTACTTC	CASSVVASGGGRETQYF	.	TRBJ2-5	TRBD2	TRBV7-2
TGTGCCAGCAGCCCCTTGGACAGGGCGTCAATATCACCCCTCCACTTT	CASSPLDRASISPLHF	few	TRBJ1-6	TRBD1	TRBV11-1
TGCGCCAGCAGCCAAGTAGCAGGGACCTACGAGCAGTACTTC	CASSQVAGTYEQYF	once	TRBJ2-7	.	TRBV4-1
TGTGCCAGCAGCTCGACAGGGGCGACGACTGAAGCTTTCTTT	CASSSTGATTEAFF	once	TRBJ1-1	TRBD1	TRBV7-3
TGTGCCAGCAGCTTAGCAGCGGACTCTGGAAACACCATATATTTT	CASSLAADSGNTIYF	once	TRBJ1-3	.	TRBV7-2
TGTGCCAGCAGTTCACTAGGACAGGGACCAAGCAATCAGCCCCAGCATTTT	CASSSLGQGPSNQPQHF	.	TRBJ1-5	TRBD1	TRBV28
TGTGCCAGCAGTTTGGTCCCCTACACAGATACGCAGTATTTT	CASSLVPYTDTQYF	.	TRBJ2-3	.	TRBV28
TGTGCCAGCAGCTTGTGGGGAGTAGACTATGGCTACACCTTC	CASSLWGVDYGYTF	.	TRBJ1-2	.	TRBV5-6
TGTGCCAGTAGTGGGCCAGGGCTCGGGGATACGCAGTATTTT	CASSGPGLGDTQYF	few	TRBJ2-3	.	TRBV19
TGTGCCAGCAGCATGCCACGCGGTCTAGCGGGAGGAGGGGCGCAGTATTTT	CASSMPRGLAGGGAQYF	.	TRBJ2-3	TRBD2	TRBV5-4
TGTGCCAGCAGTGCCATAGGGGCGGCTTTCTTT	CASSAIGAAFF	.	TRBJ1-1	.	TRBV12-3/TRBV12-4
TGCGCCAGCAGTTATACAGGGGTGGTGACCCTCACTGAAGCTTTCTTT	CASSYTGVVTLTEAFF	once	TRBJ1-1	TRBD1	TRBV10-2
TGTGCCATTCTAATGAGGGTTGGTAACTATGGCTACACCTTC	CAILMRVGNYGYTF	once	TRBJ1-2	.	TRBV28
TGTGCCAGCAGCTTACAGACAGGGGGCTTTGAAGCTTTCTTT	CASSLQTGGFEAFF	.	TRBJ1-1	TRBD1	TRBV13
TGTGCCAGCAGCTTTCGAGGGTCGCACGCCTACAATGAGCAGTTCTTC	CASSFRGSHAYNEQFF	.	TRBJ2-1	.	TRBV9
TGTGCCAGCAGTTCAGGGGGCTCCAAAAACATTCAGTACTTC	CASSSGGSKNIQYF	.	TRBJ2-4	TRBD1	TRBV7-2
TGTGCCACATCGAGCGGAGAACTCTACAATGAGCAGTTCTTC	CATSSGELYNEQFF	.	TRBJ2-1	.	TRBV19
TGTGCCAGTAGTAGCGACAGGGGCGGCAATCAGCCCCAGCATTTT	CASSSDRGGNQPQHF	.	TRBJ1-5	TRBD1	TRBV19
TGTGCCAGCAGCTTTGTGGCGGACACCGGGGAGCTGTTTTTT	CASSFVADTGELFF	.	TRBJ2-2	.	TRBV7-9
TGTGCCAGCAGCTTAGTCACGGGCTCCTACAATGAGCAGTTCTTC	CASSLVTGSYNEQFF	.	TRBJ2-1	.	TRBV7-8
TGTGCCAGCAGCGCCGAGATAGGGGATGGCAATCAGCCCCAGCATTTT	CASSAEIGDGNQPQHF	.	TRBJ1-5	.	TRBV9
TGTGCCAGCAGCGGGGCGGGAGGGCCTTTAAATGAGCAGTTCTTC	CASSGAGGPLNEQFF	.	TRBJ2-1	TRBD2	TRBV6-5
TGTGCCAGCAACACTGGGTTGAGGGGGCGCTCCTACAATGAGCAGTTCTTC	CASNTGLRGRSYNEQFF	.	TRBJ2-1	TRBD1	TRBV11-2
TGTGCCAGCAGTGAATTCGGACAGGGGGGCTATGGCTACACCTTC	CASSEFGQGGYGYTF	.	TRBJ1-2	TRBD1	TRBV2
TGTGCCAGCAGTTTGATCGGAACTAGAGGAGGCACAGATACGCAGTATTTT	CASSLIGTRGGTDTQYF	.	TRBJ2-3	.	TRBV27
TGTGCCAGCAGCTCGGGACAGGGAACGGATACGCAGTATTTT	CASSSGQGTDTQYF	.	TRBJ2-3	TRBD1	TRBV3-1/TRBV3-2
TGCAGCGTTGATGGCGGGAACACTGAAGCTTTCTTT	CSVDGGNTEAFF	.	TRBJ1-1	.	TRBV29-1
TGTGCCAGCAGCCACAGTTTCGGGGACACGGAATGGAACACTGAAGCTTTCTTT	CASSHSFGDTEWNTEAFF	.	TRBJ1-1	.	TRBV9